Sequencing of this TCR beta chain was carried out in a study of blood T cell repertoires in COVID-19. As for the study in general: The analysed material was cDNA or gDNA that came from T cells, B-cell-depleted T cells, or PBMCs.

Measured with immunoSEQ multiplex PCR; TCRdb has only the in-frame clones, and not every one. In the table there are some 130,000 clones, 75% to 90% of which are singletons. Germline-derived CDR1 and CDR2 are SGHRS and YFSETQ. J lost 3 bases, V lost 3 bases, and 5 bases had no gene match. The CDR3 has 14 amino acids. Specimen: peripheral blood. This TCR was sampled from a human donor in a cohort sampled during active COVID-19. This chain joins TRBV5-1 and TRBJ1-2, with 7 bases aligning to TRBD1. CDR3 residues: CASSSTGTDYGYTF. Here the CDR3 DNA reads TGCGCCAGCAGCTCCACCGGGACAGACTATGGCTACACCTTC.